This entry is about one TCR beta chain. Its antigen remains unknown. This entry is derived from a study of cytomegalovirus exposure and HLA in healthy donors. Study findings and constraints: Reportedly, fewer N-insertions than the approximately 700-donor mean appeared in an Asian-associated ancestry cluster in a later analysis. Common viral pathogens (according to a later analysis) appeared linked to several of the most significant clusters.

This CDR3 is 17 amino acids long. The germline CDR1 and CDR2 sequences are SGHKS and YYEKEE (reference sequence). The junction had 10 bases not matched to a gene; V was cut back by 4 bases and J by 0 bases. PCR involved 60 Vbeta and 13 Jbeta primers. The method was immunoSEQ multiplex PCR; TCRdb's version includes in-frame clones alone and lacks a portion of them. Among 150,000 to 200,000 clones listed, around four fifths were seen once. The J gene is TRBJ1-3, the V gene TRBV5-5; TRBD1 matches at 7 bases. This receptor was obtained from a female donor in good health and CMV-seronegative. The specimen was PBMCs. CDR3 in amino acids: CASSPQAGQSSGNTIYF. CDR3 sequence (DNA): TGTGCCAGCAGCCCCCAGGCGGGACAGAGCTCTGGAAACACCATATATTTT. Using reference TRBV5-5 and TRBJ1-3 for the parts outside the CDR3, the full variable domain is DAGVTQSPTHLIKTRGQQVTLRCSPISGHKSVSWYQQVLGQGPQFIFQYYEKEERGRGNFPDRFSARQFPNYSSELNVNALLLGDSALYLCASSPQAGQSSGNTIYFGEGSWLTVV.